This entry features one TCR beta chain sequence. The CDR3 is 11 amino acids. The germline gives CDR1 DFQATT, CDR2 SNEGSKA (reference sequence). V was cut by 6 bases and J by 3 bases, with 8 bases left in between. Use of 60 Vbeta and 13 Jbeta primers characterized the PCR. The data were produced by immunoSEQ multiplex PCR, yet TCRdb's version contains in-frame clones alone and is incomplete. The sample lists more than 100,000 clones, around 72% seen once, with about 7.9% in the top ten. This record belongs to a study of cytomegalovirus exposure and HLA in healthy donors. The receptor's source is a woman in her 40s in good health and CMV-seropositive. The sample comprised PBMCs. This chain uses TRBV20-1 with TRBJ1-1; no clear D gene. The CDR3: CSAGLDTEAFF. The CDR3 DNA sequence: TGCAGTGCCGGACTTGACACTGAAGCTTTCTTT.